Listed below are T cell receptor beta chains from one sample, sequenced in a study of blood T cells in healthy people across ages. TCRdb ran MiXCR on the 5' RACE reads and lists one entry per CDR3 protein. The data contain about 720,000 distinct CDR3 sequences, around 25% of them singletons. These same data were also listed under a study on T cells of mothers and their children.

The specimen was blood. The receptors were sampled from a boy between 10 and 17 years old in good health. Both conserved end residues are part of each CDR3. A D gene is named only where the DNA matches it firmly. The size of a clone is reported for some rows only, either as once, few or many, or as a class for expanded clones.

>-|-|TRBV2|TRBJ2-3
TGTGCCAGCAGTGCGGCGGTCGGGGCGGATACGCAGTATTTT
CASSAAVGADTQYF
>-|-|TRBV18|TRBJ2-3
TGTGCCAGCTCACCTTCGGACTACAGAGATACGCAGTATTTT
CASSPSDYRDTQYF
>TRBD1|-|TRBV29-1|TRBJ1-1
TGCAGCGTTGAAGCCGGACAGGGATACACTGAAGCTTTCTTT
CSVEAGQGYTEAFF
>TRBD1|few|TRBV4-3|TRBJ2-3
TGCGCCAGCAGCCAAACACGGACAGGGTCGTCCGATACGCAGTATTTT
CASSQTRTGSSDTQYF
>TRBD1|-|TRBV25-1|TRBJ2-3
TGTGCCAGCAGTGGACAGGGCGTCCGCACAGATACGCAGTATTTT
CASSGQGVRTDTQYF
>TRBD1|-|TRBV29-1|TRBJ1-2
TGCAGCGTTGATCAGGACAGGGCGGGCTACACCTTC
CSVDQDRAGYTF
>-|few|TRBV6-2/TRBV6-3|TRBJ2-5
TGTGCCAGCAGTTACTCTGGCGCCCAGTACTTC
CASSYSGAQYF
>-|-|TRBV5-5|TRBJ2-7
TGTGCCAGCAGCTTGCTCCCGATTAGCTCCTACGAGCAGTACTTC
CASSLLPISSYEQYF
>-|-|TRBV15|TRBJ2-3
TGTGCCACCAGCAGAGATAGACACAGTATATTGCATACGCAGTATTTT
CATSRDRHSILHTQYF
>-|-|TRBV4-3|TRBJ2-7
TGCGCCAGCAGCCAAGTGTGGCCCTCCTACGAGCAGTACTTC
CASSQVWPSYEQYF
>-|-|TRBV5-1|TRBJ2-1
TGCGCCAGCAGCCAGAGACAGGCCCCCTACAATGAGCAGTTCTTC
CASSQRQAPYNEQFF
>-|few|TRBV28|TRBJ2-5
TGTGCCAGCAGTTTTCCGTACCAAGAGACCCAGTACTTC
CASSFPYQETQYF
>-|few|TRBV19|TRBJ2-4
TGTGCCAGTAGTATTGCTGGGACGGAAAACATTCAGTACTTC
CASSIAGTENIQYF
>-|-|TRBV12-3/TRBV12-4|TRBJ1-1
TGTGCCAGCAGTTTAGTTCTCGAAGCTTTCTTT
CASSLVLEAFF
>-|-|TRBV29-1|TRBJ2-3
TGCAGCGTCTCCCGGGGCTCCACAGATACGCAGTATTTT
CSVSRGSTDTQYF
>TRBD2|once|TRBV5-1|TRBJ2-3
TGCGCCAGCAGCTTGAGGGCGGCTAGCGGATTAGATACGCAGTATTTT
CASSLRAASGLDTQYF
>TRBD1|-|TRBV7-8|TRBJ2-5
TGTGCCAGCAGTTTTAGACAGGGGAATGTCCGGGAGACCCAGTACTTC
CASSFRQGNVRETQYF
>-|many|TRBV9|TRBJ1-2
TGTGCCAGCAGCGCGCAGGGTTTTGGCTACACCTTC
CASSAQGFGYTF
>-|-|TRBV18|TRBJ2-7
TGTGCCAGCTCATGGGGAAAGGGAGCCTACGAGCAGTACTTC
CASSWGKGAYEQYF
>-|-|TRBV19|TRBJ2-1
TGTGCCAGTAGCTTGGGGCAGGGGAGGTACAATGAGCAGTTCTTC
CASSLGQGRYNEQFF
>-|few|TRBV6-1|TRBJ2-4
TGTGCCAGCAGTGGGGGACCTTCTAGCCATGAAAACATTCAGTACTTC
CASSGGPSSHENIQYF
>TRBD1|-|TRBV27|TRBJ2-7
TGTGCCAGCAGTGACTTGACAGGGACCTACGAGCAGTACTTC
CASSDLTGTYEQYF
>-|-|TRBV19|TRBJ2-1
TGTGCCAGTAGTATGATGGGGAACAATGAGCAGTTCTTC
CASSMMGNNEQFF
>TRBD2|few|TRBV6-2/TRBV6-3|TRBJ2-7
TGTGCCAGCACACTAGCGGCCTCCTACGAGCAGTACTTC
CASTLAASYEQYF
>-|-|TRBV20-1|TRBJ2-3
TGCAGTGCTAGAGGAATGGGCGCAGATACGCAGTATTTT
CSARGMGADTQYF
>TRBD1|many|TRBV29-1|TRBJ1-5
TGCAGCGTTGCTCTTCGACAGGGGGAGCATCAGCCCCAGCATTTT
CSVALRQGEHQPQHF